This T cell receptor beta chain stems from a study of blood T cell repertoires in COVID-19. Study details: PBMCs, B-cell-depleted T cells, or T cells were the source of the cDNA or gDNA that made up the material.

CDR3 length: 13 residues. V was pared by 3 bases and J by 2 bases, with 8 bases between. Germline V gene lookup returns CDR1 SGHTA and CDR2 FQGNSA. Authors' methods: Estimates of nucleated cell counts were drawn from the amplification of reference gene primers. Only in-frame clones appear in the TCRdb table, and some are missing; sequencing was by immunoSEQ multiplex PCR. From that table come the V and J calls and clone size; the DNA was used to work out D and trimming. The table includes approximately 81,000 clones, roughly 91% detected once. Sequenced: PBMCs or T cells enriched from blood (not recorded which). The chain combines TRBV7-2 with TRBJ2-7, with a tentative D call TRBD1 (5 bases). This TCR derives from a woman aged 50 to 60 with acute COVID-19. The CDR3 loop reads CASSFRGPYEQYF. Here the CDR3 DNA reads TGTGCCAGCAGCTTTAGGGGCCCCTACGAGCAGTACTTC.